A single sample gave rise to the 18 T cell receptor beta chains below, sequenced in a study of blood T cell repertoires in COVID-19. TCRdb's table, derived via immunoSEQ multiplex PCR, lists solely in-frame clones and lacks some. The data show about 120,000 clones, about 74% seen once. Sequencing was done on a sample of peripheral blood. Receptor source: a man aged 70 or older with acute or convalescent COVID-19.

This clone was observed a single time. The chain combines TRBV30 with TRBJ2-1; a possible D gene is TRBD1 (5 bases). CDR3 length: 11 residues. V was cut by 5 bases and J by 6 bases, with 8 bases left in between. Looked up from germline, CDR1 is GTSNPN and CDR2 is SVGIG (reference sequence). The chain's CDR3 is CAWAQGNEQFF. The CDR3, as DNA: TGTGCCTGGGCCCAGGGCAATGAGCAGTTCTTC. Supplemented by reference TRBV30 and TRBJ2-1, the full variable domain reads SQTIHQWPATLVQPVGSPLSLECTVEGTSNPNLYWYRQAAGRGLQLLFYSVGIGQISSEVPQNLSASRPQDRQFILSSKKLLLSDSGFYLCAWAQGNEQFFGPGTRLTVL.

This chain joins TRBV4-1 and TRBJ1-2; 7 positions agree with TRBD1. The J segment lost 8 bases and the V segment lost 1 base, leaving 16 bases of the junction unmatched. This CDR3 has 17 residues. From germline, CDR1 is MGHRA and CDR2 YSYEKL. Here the CDR3 reads CASSQVGRRDRVRGYTF. The CDR3 bases are TGCGCCAGCAGCCAAGTAGGAAGAAGAGACAGGGTAAGAGGCTACACCTTC.

This clone was recorded only once. V is TRBV29-1 and J is TRBJ2-5; possible D gene TRBD1, 5 bases. Trimming took 2 bases from V and 4 from J, leaving 8 bases between them. The length of the CDR3 is 12 residues. The germline V gene encodes CDR1 SQVTM and CDR2 ANQGSEA. CDR3 nucleotides: TGCAGCGTTGAACAGGGCGGAGAGACCCAGTACTTC. Protein: CSVEQGGETQYF.

The chain employs TRBV6-5 and TRBJ2-7; tentative D call: TRBD1 (5 bases). CDR3 length: 13 residues. Trimming cost V 8 bases and J 3 bases, with 14 bases left between them. From germline, CDR1 is MNHEY and CDR2 SVGAGI. CDR3: CASERGTYYEQYF. The CDR3, as DNA: TGTGCCAGCGAAAGGGGCACGTACTACGAGCAGTACTTC.

The CDR3 bases are TGTGCCAGCAGCCCAGCCCGGGCGGGAGGTCTCAATGAGCAGTTCTTC. It yields the protein CASSPARAGGLNEQFF. The genes are TRBV7-8 and TRBJ2-1; TRBD2 matches at 8 bases. Losses at the gene ends were 5 bases for V and 6 bases for J; bases not matched to a gene: 12. Per germline, CDR1 SGHVS and CDR2 FQNEAQ. The CDR3 has 16 residues.

This clone was seen a handful of times. The chain is built from TRBV6-6 and TRBJ2-1, with 9 bases lining up with TRBD2. In germline, CDR1 is MNHNY, CDR2 SVGAGI (reference sequence). This CDR3 spans 17 amino acids. J was trimmed by 0 bases and V by 5 bases; bases with no gene match: 8. The CDR3 sequence is CASSPTFSGSSYNEQFF. CDR3 DNA sequence: TGTGCCAGCAGTCCGACCTTTAGCGGGAGCTCCTACAATGAGCAGTTCTTC.

The chain has TRBV30 and TRBJ1-2, with D maybe TRBD1 (5 bases). Trimming stripped 3 bases from V and 8 bases from J, with 13 bases between. CDR3 length: 12 amino acids. CDR1 is GTSNPN and CDR2 is SVGIG in the germline V gene (reference sequence). The chain's CDR3 is CAWSPLGRGYTF. The CDR3 DNA reads TGTGCCTGGAGCCCTTTGGGGCGCGGCTACACCTTC.

The rearrangement links TRBV3-1 (or the pseudogene TRBV3-2) to TRBJ2-7; D is perhaps TRBD2 (5 bases). CDR1 is LGHDT, CDR2 YNNKEL, per germline (reference sequence). V dropped 2 bases and J dropped 3 bases, with 11 bases sitting between them. The CDR3 length is 14 residues. In DNA, the CDR3 is TGTGCCAGCAGCCAACAGGAAGGGAGCTACGAGCAGTACTTC. Translation: CASSQQEGSYEQYF.

The gene calls are TRBV6-2 or TRBV6-3 and TRBJ1-2, with 8 bases identical to TRBD1. V dropped 5 bases and J dropped 4; count of bases not matched to a gene: 6. The CDR3 extends over 14 amino acids. Germline V lookup: CDR1 MNHEY, CDR2 SVGEGT. CDR3 sequence: CASSTGGSSYGYTF. CDR3 DNA sequence: TGTGCCAGCAGTACAGGGGGGAGTAGCTATGGCTACACCTTC.

V and J are TRBV13 and TRBJ2-1; 11 bases fit TRBD2. CDR3 length: 16 residues. The ends lost 4 bases at V and 4 bases at J; junction bases unmatched: 6. The germline V gene has CDR1 PRHDT and CDR2 FYEKMQ (reference sequence). CDR3 nucleotides: TGTGCCAGCAGCTCTCGACTAGCGGGAAAGTACAATGAGCAGTTCTTC. It codes for CASSSRLAGKYNEQFF. The whole variable domain, filled in from reference TRBV13 and TRBJ2-1, reads AAGVIQSPRHLIKEKRETATLKCYPIPRHDTVYWYQQGPGQDPQFLISFYEKMQSDKGSIPDRFSAQQFSDYHSELNMSSLELGDSALYFCASSSRLAGKYNEQFFGPGTRLTVL.

CDR3 sequence reads: CASSSGLAGLDTQYF. Written as DNA, the CDR3 is TGTGCCAGCAGCTCGGGACTAGCGGGCCTAGATACGCAGTATTTT. V gene TRBV5-6 combines with J gene TRBJ2-3, with 12 bases that match TRBD2. The CDR3 runs 15 residues. With 3 bases clipped from V and 5 bases from J, the junction kept 4 bases outside the gene matches. Germline loops: CDR1 SGHDT, CDR2 YYEEEE.

This clone was seen only once. J is TRBJ2-7 and V is TRBV10-3; D is uncertain. Trimming stripped 7 bases from V and 2 bases from J, with 6 bases between. The CDR3 is 11 amino acids. The germline V gene has CDR1 ENHRY and CDR2 SYGVKD. The CDR3 DNA follows: TGTGCCATCACCGACACCTACGAGCAGTACTTC. Its translation is CAITDTYEQYF.

The rearrangement uses TRBV3-1 (or the pseudogene TRBV3-2) and TRBJ2-7; 7 bases agree with TRBD1. With V trimmed by 1 base and J by 5 bases, 14 bases remained unmatched. The CDR3 is 17 residues long. Germline CDR1 LGHDT, CDR2 YNNKEL (reference sequence). CDR3 nucleotides: TGTGCCAGCAGCCAAGGCAGCTCCGGGACAGAGGGAGACGAGCAGTACTTC. It codes for CASSQGSSGTEGDEQYF.

The chain combines TRBV25-1 with TRBJ2-1; TRBD1 might be the D (6 bases). The CDR3 loop spans 14 amino acids. Germline V gene sequence: CDR1 MGHDK, CDR2 SYGVNS. The V end lost 5 bases, the J end lost 4 bases, and 12 bases lay between the germline ends. The CDR3 DNA is TGTGCCAGCAGTCCAAGGGACATTTACAATGAGCAGTTCTTC. It encodes CASSPRDIYNEQFF.

The sample holds one count of this clone. The chain recombines TRBV9 with TRBJ2-7; perhaps TRBD1 as D (6 bases). V was shortened by 0 bases and J by 3 bases, with 10 bases between the two germline ends. The germline gives CDR1 SGDLS, CDR2 YYNGEE. This CDR3 region has 14 residues. CDR3 nucleotides: TGTGCCAGCAGCGTAGCAGGGGCCAGCTACGAGCAGTACTTC. Encoded protein: CASSVAGASYEQYF.

The chain links TRBV6-5 to TRBJ2-1; 9 bases are shared with TRBD1. Unmatched junction bases numbered 4, after V lost 2 bases and J lost 8 bases. From germline, CDR1 is MNHEY and CDR2 SVGAGI. The CDR3 sequence is 14 residues long. This CDR3 is CASSYRDRVYEQFF. The CDR3 DNA reads TGTGCCAGCAGTTACCGGGACAGGGTCTATGAGCAGTTCTTC.

In its sample, this clone was seen once. V and J are TRBV18 and TRBJ1-4, with 11 bases matching TRBD1. The CDR3 totals 18 residues. V shed 3 bases and J 2 bases; nucleotides not matched to a gene: 8. Per the germline V gene, CDR1 is KGHSH and CDR2 is LQKENI. The CDR3 DNA reads TGTGCCAGCTCACCCTCCGGGACAGGGGGGTACACTAATGAAAAACTGTTTTTT. Its protein product is CASSPSGTGGYTNEKLFF.

The chain uses TRBV9 and TRBJ2-5; the D gene is possibly TRBD1 (8 bases). The CDR3 has 14 amino acids. Germline CDR1 reads SGDLS; CDR2 reads YYNGEE. Trimming took 2 bases from V and 9 from J, leaving 17 bases between them. DNA of the CDR3: TGTGCCAGCAGCGTCGGGACAGGCGCGGGGGCCCAGTACTTC. Its protein is CASSVGTGAGAQYF. Full variable domain (outside the CDR3, taken from reference TRBV9 and TRBJ2-5): DSGVTQTPKHLITATGQRVTLRCSPRSGDLSVYWYQQSLDQGLQFLIQYYNGEERAKGNILERFSAQQFPDLHSELNLSSLELGDSALYFCASSVGTGAGAQYFGPGTRLLVL.